This T cell receptor (beta chain) was sequenced in a study of T cells in Graves' hyperthyroidism and ophthalmopathy. The V end lost 8 bases, the J end lost 1 base, and 16 bases lay between the germline ends. The CDR3 consists of 15 residues. Per the germline V gene, CDR1 is MDHEN and CDR2 is SYDVKM. Study-wide findings and caveats: A model using 13 V-J features told ophthalmopathy apart from stable hyperthyroidism. Most clonotypes that expanded in the thyroid above 0.001 also showed up in blood.

In this sample, this clonotype turned up many times. The antigen is undetermined. Clinical symptoms, serum thyroxine, TRAb, thyroid ultrasound and orbital computed tomography informed diagnoses. Amplification yielded TCR beta CDR3 regions, with RNA transcripts as the source. The HTBI primer set was used in a first-round RT-PCR of the TCR CDR3. TCRdb re-called the multiplex PCR reads with MiXCR, one entry per CDR3 protein. The sample consists of approximately 400,000 distinct CDR3 sequences, around 15% of them appearing once. This rearrangement joins TRBV28 to TRBJ2-3, with a possible D match to TRBD1 (7 bases). This TCR was recovered from a man aged 45-65 years with Graves' ophthalmopathy. Sequencing was performed on blood. CDR3 protein: CASHMTGRRTDTQYF. The CDR3 nucleotides are TGTGCCAGCCACATGACAGGGAGGCGCACAGATACGCAGTATTTT.